Below are 9 T cell receptor beta chains sequenced from a single sample in a study of patients and donors after allogeneic stem cell transplantation. Via MiXCR, TCRdb re-called the RT-PCR reads, giving one row per CDR3 protein. The sample lists 84,000 or so distinct CDR3 sequences; around 49% were seen once. The sample was blood, either unsorted or a sorted T cell fraction (not recorded which). These receptors were taken from a human donor who was either an allogeneic HSCT recipient or a stem cell or donor lymphocyte infusion donor (not recorded which). It is not recorded whose cells these are; they may come from a transplant donor.

This clonotype appeared a few times. V usage is TRBV6-2 or TRBV6-3 and J usage is TRBJ1-4; D not resolved. Germline CDR1 is MNHEY and CDR2 is SVGEGT. Trimming shortened V by 0 bases and J by 5 bases, and 16 bases separated the two germline ends. The CDR3 contains 17 residues. CDR3 DNA: TGTGCCAGCAGTTACTCAAAGACGTGGAGTCGGAATGAAAAACTGTTTTTT. Encoded protein: CASSYSKTWSRNEKLFF.

This clonotype came up once. For the CDR3, the DNA is TGCAGTGCTATTAGGTTCGGTACAGGGGAACATTACGAGCAGTACTTC. It yields the protein CSAIRFGTGEHYEQYF. V usage is TRBV20-1 and J usage is TRBJ2-7; 7 bases map to TRBD1. Trimming took 4 bases from V and 4 from J; bases not matched to a gene: 16. The CDR3 sequence is 16 residues long. CDR1 DFQATT and CDR2 SNEGSKA come from the germline V gene (reference sequence).

A few counts support this clonotype. The chain combines TRBV4-1 with TRBJ1-1, with no clear D. Trimming shortened V by 7 bases and J by 0 bases, and 6 bases separated the two germline ends. CDR1 MGHRA and CDR2 YSYEKL come from the germline V gene. The CDR3 runs to 12 residues. The CDR3 DNA is TGCGCCAGCATAGGACTGAACACTGAAGCTTTCTTT. Amino acids: CASIGLNTEAFF.

This clonotype was observed a few times. This chain links TRBV15 with TRBJ1-5; D is ambiguous. Looked up from germline, CDR1 is LNHNV and CDR2 is YYDKDF (reference sequence). CDR3 length: 12 amino acids. Trimming pared 5 bases from V and 4 bases from J, leaving 6 bases between. The CDR3 coding sequence is TGTGCCACCAGCGGAATGAATCAGCCCCAGCATTTT. As protein: CATSGMNQPQHF.

The V call is TRBV6-8, the J call TRBJ2-3; 12 bases agree with TRBD2. Germline trimming cut 6 bases from V and 5 bases from J; bases unmatched to any gene: 9. CDR3 length equals 16 residues. Germline V gene data show CDR1 as MNHGY and CDR2 as SAAAGT. The CDR3 sequence: CASSIPTSGRIDTQYF. In nucleotides, the CDR3 is TGTGCCAGCAGCATACCAACTAGCGGGAGGATAGATACGCAGTATTTT.

This rearrangement joins TRBV9 to TRBJ2-2; D perhaps matches TRBD1 (5 bases). The CDR3 extends over 15 amino acids. The V end was cut by 3 bases, the J end by 3 bases, with 12 bases between. Germline CDR1 is SGDLS and CDR2 is YYNGEE. This CDR3 reads CASSGRRQYTGELFF. The CDR3 DNA is TGTGCCAGCAGCGGGAGAAGACAGTACACCGGGGAGCTGTTTTTT.

The chain links TRBV28 to TRBJ2-7, with D possibly being TRBD1 (5 bases). CDR1 MDHEN and CDR2 SYDVKM come from the germline V gene. The CDR3 covers 13 residues. Deletions cut 7 bases from V and 9 bases from J, with 19 bases between. CDR3 DNA: TGTGCCAGCACGGGCAGGGTCATAGACCGGCAGTACTTC. The encoded protein is CASTGRVIDRQYF.

The V call is TRBV7-9, the J call TRBJ1-5; 7 bases map to TRBD1. The CDR3 runs 14 residues. Trimming at V came to 7 bases and at J to 0 bases, leaving 3 bases not matched to a gene. Germline CDR1 reads SEHNR; CDR2 reads FQNEAQ (reference sequence). This chain's CDR3 is CASNRQGSNQPQHF. The CDR3 region has the DNA TGTGCCAGCAACAGACAGGGTAGCAATCAGCCCCAGCATTTT.

V and J are TRBV7-9 and TRBJ1-2; D perhaps matches TRBD1 (5 bases). Germline V gene lookup returns CDR1 SEHNR and CDR2 FQNEAQ (reference sequence). V gave up 5 bases and J gave up 4 bases, with 17 bases separating them. This CDR3 spans 15 amino acids. The CDR3 sequence is CASSPGIGAGYGYTF. The CDR3 DNA is TGTGCCAGCAGCCCCGGGATCGGGGCTGGCTATGGCTACACCTTC.